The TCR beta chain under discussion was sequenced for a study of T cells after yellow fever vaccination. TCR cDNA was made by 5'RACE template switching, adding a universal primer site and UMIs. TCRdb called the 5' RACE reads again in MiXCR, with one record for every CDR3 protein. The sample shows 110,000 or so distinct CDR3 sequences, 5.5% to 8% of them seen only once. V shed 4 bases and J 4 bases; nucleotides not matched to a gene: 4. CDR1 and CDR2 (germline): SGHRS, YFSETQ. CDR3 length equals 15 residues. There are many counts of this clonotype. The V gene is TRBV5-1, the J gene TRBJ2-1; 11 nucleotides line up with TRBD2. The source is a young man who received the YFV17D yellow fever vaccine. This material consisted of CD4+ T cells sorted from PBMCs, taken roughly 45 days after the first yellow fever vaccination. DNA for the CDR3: TGCGCCAGCAGCGCCGGGACTAGCGGTTACAATGAGCAGTTCTTC. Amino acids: CASSAGTSGYNEQFF.